Listed below are T cell receptor beta chains from one sample, sequenced in a study of blood T cell repertoires in COVID-19. The repertoire was sequenced with immunoSEQ multiplex PCR; TCRdb's copy has only in-frame clones and lacks some. The data show roughly 400,000 clones, roughly 90% seen once. What was sequenced was PBMCs or T cells enriched from blood (not recorded which). The receptors stem from a woman aged 40 to 50 with acute COVID-19. CDR3s include the opening cysteine and the closing phenylalanine or tryptophan. A D gene is named only where the DNA matches it firmly. Size tells how often a clone was seen (once, few, many) or the class of an expanded clone, and some rows leave it out.

j_gene | v_gene | abundance | d_gene | CDR3nt | CDR3aa
TRBJ1-6 | TRBV6-5 | - | TRBD1 | TGTGCCAGCAAAATGGACAGGGATCGGTCACCCCTCCACTTT | CASKMDRDRSPLHF
TRBJ1-3 | TRBV7-6 | - | TRBD1 | TGTGCCAGCAGCTTTCCAGGGGGCGGTGGAAACACCATATATTTT | CASSFPGGGGNTIYF
TRBJ2-7 | TRBV3-1/TRBV3-2 | few | TRBD2 | TGTGCCAGCAGCCAATGGGGGGGTCGGGGCGAGCAGTACTTC | CASSQWGGRGEQYF
TRBJ1-5 | TRBV4-1 | - | TRBD1 | TGCGCCAGCAGCCAACCTCACCCGGGACAGGGTTTCTATAGCAATCAGCCCCAGCATTTT | CASSQPHPGQGFYSNQPQHF
TRBJ1-2 | TRBV5-1 | - | - | TGCGCCAGCAGCTCGGAGAATGGCTACACCTTC | CASSSENGYTF
TRBJ1-2 | TRBV10-3 | - | - | TGTGCCATCAGTGAATATGGGCCTAACTATGGCTACACCTTC | CAISEYGPNYGYTF
TRBJ1-2 | TRBV7-9 | - | TRBD1 | TGTGCCAGCAGCTTAGGCGGGACAGGGGGGTATGGCTACACCTTC | CASSLGGTGGYGYTF
TRBJ2-2 | TRBV10-3 | - | TRBD2 | TGTGCCACCAGAGGACTAGCGGGGGCCACCGGGGAGCTGTTTTTT | CATRGLAGATGELFF
TRBJ2-5 | TRBV5-1 | - | - | TGCGCCAGCAGCTTGGTCGTAGCCGGGTACCAAGAGACCCAGTACTTC | CASSLVVAGYQETQYF
TRBJ1-6 | TRBV5-8 | - | TRBD1 | TGTGCCAGCAGCTTGCAACAGGGGGAACCCCTCCACTTT | CASSLQQGEPLHF
TRBJ1-5 | TRBV19 | - | - | TGTGCCAGTACCACTCCCCCCCGCGTCTATAGCAATCAGCCCCAGCATTTT | CASTTPPRVYSNQPQHF
TRBJ1-1 | TRBV5-1 | - | - | TGCGCCAGCAGCTTGTCGGTGAACACTGAAGCTTTCTTT | CASSLSVNTEAFF
TRBJ2-2 | TRBV24-1 | - | TRBD1 | TGTGCCACCAGTGATGGGGGACAGGGGCCAAGGACCGGGGAGCTGTTTTTT | CATSDGGQGPRTGELFF
TRBJ1-3 | TRBV15 | - | TRBD1 | TGTGCCACCAGCTATAGGGGACAGGTCTCTGGAAACACCATATATTTT | CATSYRGQVSGNTIYF
TRBJ1-2 | TRBV27 | - | - | TGTGCCAGCAGTTTATGGCCAGGGGAAGGCTACACCTTC | CASSLWPGEGYTF
TRBJ2-5 | TRBV5-1 | - | - | TGCGCCAGCAGCTTGACTAGCCTCCAAGAGACCCAGTACTTC | CASSLTSLQETQYF
TRBJ1-2 | TRBV21-1 | - | - | TGTGCCAGCAGCGCTACTACAGGGTGGAAGCACTATGGCTACACCTTC | CASSATTGWKHYGYTF
TRBJ2-4 | TRBV6-6 | - | - | TGTGCCAGCAGTCGGGGAGTAGACATAGCCAAAAACATTCAGTACTTC | CASSRGVDIAKNIQYF
TRBJ1-2 | TRBV4-1 | - | TRBD1 | TGCGCCAGCAGCCTTGCTGGGACAGGGGCATTCCGAGACTATGGCTACACCTTC | CASSLAGTGAFRDYGYTF
TRBJ2-3 | TRBV6-5 | - | - | TGTGCCAGCAAAAACCAGGGCTATGGCACAGATACGCAGTATTTT | CASKNQGYGTDTQYF
TRBJ2-4 | TRBV5-4 | - | - | TGTGCCAGCAGCCGAGGGACAGCCATGGGGGGCGTTCAGTACTTC | CASSRGTAMGGVQYF
TRBJ1-2 | TRBV5-5 | - | - | TGTGCCAGCAGCTTGGGGACAGCGGTTAACTATGGCTACACCTTC | CASSLGTAVNYGYTF
TRBJ2-2 | TRBV5-4 | - | TRBD1 | TGTGCCAACAAAGAGAGGGGGCGGAGGACCGGGGAGCTGTTTTTT | CANKERGRRTGELFF
TRBJ2-3 | TRBV4-2 | - | TRBD2 | TGTGCCAGCAGCCAAGATTCGAGCGGGGGGGGTGCAGATACGCAGTATTTT | CASSQDSSGGGADTQYF
TRBJ1-1 | TRBV11-2 | - | TRBD1 | TGTGCCAGCAGCTCCCAGGGGGCAGGGACTGAAGCTTTCTTT | CASSSQGAGTEAFF
TRBJ2-7 | TRBV4-2 | - | TRBD2 | TGTGCCACCCAAAATGAGCGGGGGTTCTCCTACGAGCAGTACTTC | CATQNERGFSYEQYF
TRBJ2-3 | TRBV7-6 | - | TRBD2 | TGTGCCAGCAGCTTAGCGGCGGGGGGCTCCCCCGATACGCAGTATTTT | CASSLAAGGSPDTQYF
TRBJ2-7 | TRBV30 | - | - | TGTGCCTGGAGTGTGAGCTTGTATTACGAGCAGTACTTC | CAWSVSLYYEQYF
TRBJ1-1 | TRBV10-3 | - | - | TGTGCCATCAGTGAAGGGGGTGGGACTGAAGCTTTCTTT | CAISEGGGTEAFF
TRBJ2-7 | TRBV5-6 | - | TRBD2 | TGTGCCAGCAGCTTTGTCCTAGCGGGGATGACCTACGAGCAGTACTTC | CASSFVLAGMTYEQYF
TRBJ2-3 | TRBV9 | - | TRBD2 | TGTGCCAGCAGCCAAGCGGGGGGGCCCTTCACAGATACGCAGTATTTT | CASSQAGGPFTDTQYF
TRBJ1-1 | TRBV5-1 | - | - | TGCGCCAGCAGCTGGGGACAACCCGATACTGAAGCTTTCTTT | CASSWGQPDTEAFF
TRBJ1-5 | TRBV5-6 | - | TRBD1 | TGTGCCAGCAGCGGGAGTGACAGGGCGGGATATCAGCCCCAGCATTTT | CASSGSDRAGYQPQHF
TRBJ1-4 | TRBV4-1 | - | - | TGCGCCAGCAGCCAAGATCGACAGGACAGCTGGAGAGAAAAACTGTTTTTT | CASSQDRQDSWREKLFF
TRBJ1-2 | TRBV4-1 | - | - | TGCGCCAGCAGCCAAGGGTACAACCTTGATGGCTACACCTTC | CASSQGYNLDGYTF
TRBJ2-1 | TRBV4-2 | - | - | TGTGCCAGCAGCCAAGGCGCCTCCCCCTACAATGAGCAGTTCTTC | CASSQGASPYNEQFF
TRBJ1-2 | TRBV30 | - | - | TGTGCCTGGAGTGACAGGAACTATGGCTACACCTTC | CAWSDRNYGYTF
TRBJ1-2 | TRBV20-1 | - | - | TGCAGTGCTAGTTCGAGACAGGATCTGGACTATGGCTACACCTTC | CSASSRQDLDYGYTF
TRBJ2-5 | TRBV4-1 | once | TRBD2 | TGCGCCAGCAGCCGAGTAGCGGGGGGGCGGGAGACCCAGTACTTC | CASSRVAGGRETQYF
TRBJ1-1 | TRBV5-4 | few | - | TGTGCCAGCAGCTTGGAAGGGGGTACTGAAGCTTTCTTT | CASSLEGGTEAFF
TRBJ2-7 | TRBV9 | - | TRBD1 | TGTGCCAGCAGCGTCCGGGACAGGGGGGACTACGAGCAGTACTTC | CASSVRDRGDYEQYF
TRBJ1-2 | TRBV3-1/TRBV3-2 | - | - | TGTGCCAGCAGCCATGCAGGGGATGCATATGGCTACACCTTC | CASSHAGDAYGYTF
TRBJ2-7 | TRBV6-5 | - | - | TGTGCCAGCAGTTACGGATCTAGCTCCTACGAGCAGTACTTC | CASSYGSSSYEQYF
TRBJ2-5 | TRBV11-3 | - | TRBD1 | TGTGCCAGCAGCTCGGGACAGTACGAGACCCAGTACTTC | CASSSGQYETQYF
TRBJ1-1 | TRBV30 | few | - | TGTGCCTGGAGTGCAGGAATTAACACTGAAGCTTTCTTT | CAWSAGINTEAFF
TRBJ1-5 | TRBV2 | - | - | TGTGCCAGCGGGGGCAGTTTAAGCAATCAGCCCCAGCATTTT | CASGGSLSNQPQHF
TRBJ2-3 | TRBV27 | - | TRBD2 | TGTGCCACGGGGGGGCCGGGTACAGATACGCAGTATTTT | CATGGPGTDTQYF
TRBJ2-2 | TRBV4-1 | once | - | TGCGCCAGCAGCCAAGTTCTCGGGGAGCTGTTTTTT | CASSQVLGELFF
TRBJ2-7 | TRBV7-8 | - | TRBD2 | TGTGCCAGCAGCTTAGCCGGGGGGATCGACGAGCAGTACTTC | CASSLAGGIDEQYF
TRBJ1-1 | TRBV5-1 | - | - | TGCGCCAGCAGCCACGGCGGGTGGGAGAACACTGAAGCTTTCTTT | CASSHGGWENTEAFF
TRBJ2-1 | TRBV18 | - | - | TGTGCCAGCTCCCAGGGGAATGAGCAGTTCTTC | CASSQGNEQFF
TRBJ2-1 | TRBV2 | once | - | TGTGCCAGCAGTGAGCAGGGTTCCTACAATGAGCAGTTCTTC | CASSEQGSYNEQFF
TRBJ1-1 | TRBV19 | - | TRBD1 | TGTGCCAGTAGTATAGGAAGACAGGGGAGCACTGAAGCTTTCTTT | CASSIGRQGSTEAFF
TRBJ2-7 | TRBV4-1 | - | TRBD1 | TGCGCCAGCAGCCAGCATGACAGGGGGAGCTACGAGCAGTACTTC | CASSQHDRGSYEQYF